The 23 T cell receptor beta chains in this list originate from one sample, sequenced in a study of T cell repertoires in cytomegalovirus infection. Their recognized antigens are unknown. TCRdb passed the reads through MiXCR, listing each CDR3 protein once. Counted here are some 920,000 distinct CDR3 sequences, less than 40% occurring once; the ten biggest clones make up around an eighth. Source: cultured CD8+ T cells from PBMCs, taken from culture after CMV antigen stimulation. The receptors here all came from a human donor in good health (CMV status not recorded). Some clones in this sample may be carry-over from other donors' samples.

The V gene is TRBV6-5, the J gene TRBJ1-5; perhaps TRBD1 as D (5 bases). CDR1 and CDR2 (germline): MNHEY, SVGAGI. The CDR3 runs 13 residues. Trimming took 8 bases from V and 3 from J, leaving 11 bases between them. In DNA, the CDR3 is TGTGCCAGCGGGGACTTCTTCAATCAGCCCCAGCATTTT. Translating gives CASGDFFNQPQHF.

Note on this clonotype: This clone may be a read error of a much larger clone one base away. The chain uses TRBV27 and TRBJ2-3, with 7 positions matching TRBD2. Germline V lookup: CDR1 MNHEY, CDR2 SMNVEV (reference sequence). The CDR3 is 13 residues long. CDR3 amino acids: CANSGGGADTQYF. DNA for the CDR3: TGTGCCAACAGTGGTGGGGGGGCAGATACGCAGTATTTT.

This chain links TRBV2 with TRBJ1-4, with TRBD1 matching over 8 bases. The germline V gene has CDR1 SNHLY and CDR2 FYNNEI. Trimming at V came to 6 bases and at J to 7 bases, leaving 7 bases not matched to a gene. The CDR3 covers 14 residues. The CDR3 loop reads CASRWTGQGEKLFF. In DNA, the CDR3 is TGTGCCAGCAGATGGACAGGGCAAGGTGAAAAACTGTTTTTT.

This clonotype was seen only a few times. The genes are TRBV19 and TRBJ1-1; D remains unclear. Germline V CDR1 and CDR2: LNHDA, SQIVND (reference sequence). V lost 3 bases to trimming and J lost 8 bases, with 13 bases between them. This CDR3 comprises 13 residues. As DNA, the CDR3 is TGTGCCAGTAGTATCGGGCGACGGTCCGAAGCTTTCTTT. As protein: CASSIGRRSEAFF.

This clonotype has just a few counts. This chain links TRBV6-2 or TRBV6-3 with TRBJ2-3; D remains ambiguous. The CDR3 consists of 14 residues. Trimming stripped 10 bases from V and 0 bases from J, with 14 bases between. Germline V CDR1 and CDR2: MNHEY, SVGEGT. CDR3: CATSEETSTDTQYF. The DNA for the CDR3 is TGTGCCACCAGCGAGGAAACTAGCACAGATACGCAGTATTTT.

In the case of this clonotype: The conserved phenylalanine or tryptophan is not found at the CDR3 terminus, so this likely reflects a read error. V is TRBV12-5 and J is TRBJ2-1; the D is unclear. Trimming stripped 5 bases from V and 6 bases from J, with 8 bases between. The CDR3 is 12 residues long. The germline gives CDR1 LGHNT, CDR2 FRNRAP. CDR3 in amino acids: CASGLAGNEQFS. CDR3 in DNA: TGTGCTAGTGGTCTTGCCGGCAATGAGCAGTTCTCC.

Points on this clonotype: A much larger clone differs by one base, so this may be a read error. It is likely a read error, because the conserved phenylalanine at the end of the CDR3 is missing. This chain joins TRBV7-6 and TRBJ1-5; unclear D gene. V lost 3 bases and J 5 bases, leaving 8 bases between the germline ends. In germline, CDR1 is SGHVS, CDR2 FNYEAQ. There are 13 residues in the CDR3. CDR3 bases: TGTGCCAGCAGCTTTAGGGTAGATCAGCCCCAGCATTAT. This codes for CASSFRVDQPQHY.

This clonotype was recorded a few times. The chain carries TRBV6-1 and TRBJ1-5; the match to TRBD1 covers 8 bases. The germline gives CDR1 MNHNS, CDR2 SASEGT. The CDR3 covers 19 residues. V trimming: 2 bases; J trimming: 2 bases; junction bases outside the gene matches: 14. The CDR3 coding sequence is TGTGCCAGCAGTGAAAATCAGGGGGCGACCAGCAGTCGCAATCAGCCCCAGCATTTT. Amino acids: CASSENQGATSSRNQPQHF.

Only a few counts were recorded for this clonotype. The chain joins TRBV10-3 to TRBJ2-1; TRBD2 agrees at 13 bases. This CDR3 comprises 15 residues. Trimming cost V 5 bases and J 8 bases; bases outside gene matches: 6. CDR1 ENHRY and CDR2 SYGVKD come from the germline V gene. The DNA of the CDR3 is TGTGCCATCAGTAAACTAGCGGGGGGGCCAGATGAGCAGTTCTTC. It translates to CAISKLAGGPDEQFF.

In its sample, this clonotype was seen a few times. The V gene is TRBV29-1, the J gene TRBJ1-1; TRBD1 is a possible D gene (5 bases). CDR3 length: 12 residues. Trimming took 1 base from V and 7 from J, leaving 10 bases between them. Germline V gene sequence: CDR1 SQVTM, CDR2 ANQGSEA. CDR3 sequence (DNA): TGCAGCGTTGAAGGGGGCGGGGGTGAAGCTTTCTTT. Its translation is CSVEGGGGEAFF.

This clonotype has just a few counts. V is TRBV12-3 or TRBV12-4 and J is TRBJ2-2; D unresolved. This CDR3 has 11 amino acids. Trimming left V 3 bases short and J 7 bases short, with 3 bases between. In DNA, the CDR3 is TGTGCCAGCAGTTTGCACGGGGAGCTGTTTTTT. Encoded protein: CASSLHGELFF.

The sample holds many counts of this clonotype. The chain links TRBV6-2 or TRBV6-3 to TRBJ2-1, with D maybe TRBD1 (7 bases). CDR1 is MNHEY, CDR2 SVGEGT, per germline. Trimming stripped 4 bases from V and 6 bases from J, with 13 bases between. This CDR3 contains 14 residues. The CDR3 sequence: CASSSGDSSNEQFF. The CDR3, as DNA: TGTGCCAGCAGTTCGGGGGACAGTTCCAATGAGCAGTTCTTC.

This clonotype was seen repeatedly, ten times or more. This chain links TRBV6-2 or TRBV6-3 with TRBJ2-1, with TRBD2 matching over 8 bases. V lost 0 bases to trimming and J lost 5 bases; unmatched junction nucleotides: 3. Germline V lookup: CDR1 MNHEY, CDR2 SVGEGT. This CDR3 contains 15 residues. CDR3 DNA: TGTGCCAGCAGTTACTCGTATAGCGGGGACAATGAGCAGTTCTTC. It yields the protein CASSYSYSGDNEQFF.

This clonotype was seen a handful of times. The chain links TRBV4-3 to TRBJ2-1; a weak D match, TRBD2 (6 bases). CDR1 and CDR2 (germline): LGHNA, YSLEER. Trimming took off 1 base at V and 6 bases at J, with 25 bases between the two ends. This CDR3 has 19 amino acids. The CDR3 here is CASSQAPLLSGAGLNEQFF. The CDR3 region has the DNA TGCGCCAGCAGCCAAGCCCCCCTGTTGTCAGGCGCGGGACTCAATGAGCAGTTCTTC.

The CDR3 DNA follows: TGTGCCAGCAGCCAGGCAGGGGGAAGGTCTGGAAACACCATATATTTT. Protein sequence: CASSQAGGRSGNTIYF. The V and J genes are TRBV4-2 and TRBJ1-3; 7 nucleotides agree with TRBD1. CDR1 LGHNA and CDR2 YNFKEQ come from the germline V gene. Trimming removed 3 bases from V and 1 base from J; junction bases left unmatched: 6. CDR3 size: 16 residues.

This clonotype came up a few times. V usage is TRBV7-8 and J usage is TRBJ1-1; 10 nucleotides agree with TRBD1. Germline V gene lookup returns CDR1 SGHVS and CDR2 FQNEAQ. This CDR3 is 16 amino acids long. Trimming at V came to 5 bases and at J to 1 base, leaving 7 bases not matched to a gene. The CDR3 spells CASSVPRTGGNTEAFF. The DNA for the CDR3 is TGTGCCAGCAGCGTCCCCCGGACAGGGGGGAACACTGAAGCTTTCTTT.

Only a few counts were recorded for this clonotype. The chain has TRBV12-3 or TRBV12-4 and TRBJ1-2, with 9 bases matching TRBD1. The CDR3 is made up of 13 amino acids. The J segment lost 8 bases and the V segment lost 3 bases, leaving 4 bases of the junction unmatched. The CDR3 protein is CASSFGTGQGYTF. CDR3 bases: TGTGCCAGCAGTTTCGGGACAGGGCAGGGCTACACCTTC.

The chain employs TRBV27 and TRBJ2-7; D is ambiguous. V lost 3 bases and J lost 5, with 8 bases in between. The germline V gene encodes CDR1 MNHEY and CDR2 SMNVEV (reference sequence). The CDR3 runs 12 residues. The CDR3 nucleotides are TGTGCCAGCAGTTTTAACTTGAACGAGCAGTACTTC. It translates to CASSFNLNEQYF.

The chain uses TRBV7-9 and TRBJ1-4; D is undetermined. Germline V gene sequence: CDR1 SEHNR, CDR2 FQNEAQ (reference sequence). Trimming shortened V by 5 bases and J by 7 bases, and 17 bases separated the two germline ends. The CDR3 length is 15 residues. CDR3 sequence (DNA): TGTGCCAGCAGCCCGTCTAGGACCCGGGGTGAAAAACTGTTTTTT. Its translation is CASSPSRTRGEKLFF.

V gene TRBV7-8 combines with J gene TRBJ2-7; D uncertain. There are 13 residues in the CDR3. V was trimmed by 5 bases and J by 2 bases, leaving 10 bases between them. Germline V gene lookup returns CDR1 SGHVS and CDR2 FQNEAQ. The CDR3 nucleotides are TGTGCCAGCAGCCATTCAAGGACCTACGAGCAGTACGTC. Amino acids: CASSHSRTYEQYV.

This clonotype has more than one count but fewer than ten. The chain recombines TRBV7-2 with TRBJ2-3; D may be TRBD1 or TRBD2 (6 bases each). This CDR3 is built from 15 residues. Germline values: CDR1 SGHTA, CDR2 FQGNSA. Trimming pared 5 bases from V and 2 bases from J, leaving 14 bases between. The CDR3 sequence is CASSGGRGYTDTQYF. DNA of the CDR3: TGTGCCAGCAGCGGGGGGCGGGGATACACAGATACGCAGTATTTT.

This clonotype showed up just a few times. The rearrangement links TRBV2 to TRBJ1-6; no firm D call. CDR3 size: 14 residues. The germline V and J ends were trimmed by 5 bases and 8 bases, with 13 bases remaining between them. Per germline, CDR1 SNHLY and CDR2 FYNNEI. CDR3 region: CASSKVVRDSPLHF. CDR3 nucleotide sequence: TGTGCCAGCAGTAAGGTGGTTCGAGATTCACCCCTCCACTTT.

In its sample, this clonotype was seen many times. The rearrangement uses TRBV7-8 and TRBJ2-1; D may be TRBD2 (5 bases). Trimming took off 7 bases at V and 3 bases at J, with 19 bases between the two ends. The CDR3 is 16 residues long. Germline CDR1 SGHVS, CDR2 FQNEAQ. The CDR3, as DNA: TGTGCCAGCACCCCCCGAGGTTGGGCGGGCTACAATGAGCAGTTCTTC. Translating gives CASTPRGWAGYNEQFF.